This T cell receptor (beta chain) appears in the sequencing data of a study of shared clonotypes between healthy human individuals. Once extracted for a subset, genomic DNA was divided evenly among several immunoSEQ plates. Sorted subsets were amplified in replicate PCRs using around 0.2 ug DNA, around 30,000 T cell genomes. Assay: immunoSEQ multiplex PCR; the TCRdb copy retains only in-frame clones and omits some. This repertoire shows some 2,400,000 clones, 90% to 97% found once; its top ten account for 0.1% to 0.15%. Per germline, CDR1 SGHTA and CDR2 FQGNSA. This CDR3 has 16 amino acids. The junction had 7 bases not matched to a gene; V was cut back by 4 bases and J by 5 bases.

V is TRBV7-2 and J is TRBJ2-5, with 13 bases matching TRBD2. The sample comprised naive CD4+ T cells sorted from blood. Subset here: CD45RA+ positively selected. The TCR comes from a young man in good health. The CDR3 coding sequence is TGTGCCAGCAGCTCCCGGACTAGCGGGAGCCGGGAGACCCAGTACTTC. It translates to CASSSRTSGSRETQYF.